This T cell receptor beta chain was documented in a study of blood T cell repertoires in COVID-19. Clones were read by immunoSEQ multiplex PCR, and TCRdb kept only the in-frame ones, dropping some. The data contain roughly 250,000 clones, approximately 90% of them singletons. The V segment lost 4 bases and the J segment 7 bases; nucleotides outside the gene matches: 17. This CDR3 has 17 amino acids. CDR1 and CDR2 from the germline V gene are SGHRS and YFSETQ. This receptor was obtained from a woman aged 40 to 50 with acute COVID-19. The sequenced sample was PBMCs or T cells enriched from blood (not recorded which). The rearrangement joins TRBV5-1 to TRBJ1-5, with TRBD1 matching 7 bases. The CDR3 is CASSAGSATGPGQPQHF. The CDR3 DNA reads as TGCGCCAGCAGCGCGGGCTCCGCGACAGGGCCCGGACAGCCCCAGCATTTT.